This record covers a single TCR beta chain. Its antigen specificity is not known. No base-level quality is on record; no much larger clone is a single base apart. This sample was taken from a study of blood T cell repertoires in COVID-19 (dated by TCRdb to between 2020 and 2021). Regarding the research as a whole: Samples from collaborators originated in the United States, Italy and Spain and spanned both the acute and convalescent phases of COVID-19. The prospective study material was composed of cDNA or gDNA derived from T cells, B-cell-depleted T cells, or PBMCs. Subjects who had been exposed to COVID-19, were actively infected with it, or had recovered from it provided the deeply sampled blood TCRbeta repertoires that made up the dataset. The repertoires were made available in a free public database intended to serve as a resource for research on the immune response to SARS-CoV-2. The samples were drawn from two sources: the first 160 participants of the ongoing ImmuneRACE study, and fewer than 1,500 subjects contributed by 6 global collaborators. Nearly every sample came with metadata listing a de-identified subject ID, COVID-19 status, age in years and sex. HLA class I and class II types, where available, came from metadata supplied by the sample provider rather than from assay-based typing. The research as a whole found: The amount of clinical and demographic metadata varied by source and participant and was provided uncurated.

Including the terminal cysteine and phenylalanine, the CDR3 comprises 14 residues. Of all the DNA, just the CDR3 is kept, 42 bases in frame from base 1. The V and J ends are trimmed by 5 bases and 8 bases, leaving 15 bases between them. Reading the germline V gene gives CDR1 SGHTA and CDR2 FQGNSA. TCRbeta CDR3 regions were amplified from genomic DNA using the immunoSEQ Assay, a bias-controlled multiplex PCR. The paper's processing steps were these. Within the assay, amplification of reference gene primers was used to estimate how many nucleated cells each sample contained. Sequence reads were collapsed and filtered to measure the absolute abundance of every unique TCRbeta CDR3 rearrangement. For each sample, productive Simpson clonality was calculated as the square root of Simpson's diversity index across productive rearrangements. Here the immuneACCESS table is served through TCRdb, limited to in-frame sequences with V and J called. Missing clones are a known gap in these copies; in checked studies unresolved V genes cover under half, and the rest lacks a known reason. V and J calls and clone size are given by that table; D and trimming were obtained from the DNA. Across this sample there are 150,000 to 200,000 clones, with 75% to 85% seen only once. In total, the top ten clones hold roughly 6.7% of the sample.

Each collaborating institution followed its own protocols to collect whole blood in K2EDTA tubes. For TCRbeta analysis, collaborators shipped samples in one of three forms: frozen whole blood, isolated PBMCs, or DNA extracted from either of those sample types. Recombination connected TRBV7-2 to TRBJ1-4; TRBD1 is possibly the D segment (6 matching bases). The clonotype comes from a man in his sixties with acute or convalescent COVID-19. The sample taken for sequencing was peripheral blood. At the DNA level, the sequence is TGTGCCAGCAGCAACGCAGGGGTAGGCGAAAAACTGTTTTTT. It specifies CASSNAGVGEKLFF. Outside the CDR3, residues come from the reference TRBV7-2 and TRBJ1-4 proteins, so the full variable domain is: GAGVSQSPSNKVTEKGKDVELRCDPISGHTALYWYRQSLGQGLEFLIYFQGNSAPDKSGLPSDRFSAERTGGSVSTLTIQRTQQEDSAVYLCASSNAGVGEKLFFGSGTQLSVL.